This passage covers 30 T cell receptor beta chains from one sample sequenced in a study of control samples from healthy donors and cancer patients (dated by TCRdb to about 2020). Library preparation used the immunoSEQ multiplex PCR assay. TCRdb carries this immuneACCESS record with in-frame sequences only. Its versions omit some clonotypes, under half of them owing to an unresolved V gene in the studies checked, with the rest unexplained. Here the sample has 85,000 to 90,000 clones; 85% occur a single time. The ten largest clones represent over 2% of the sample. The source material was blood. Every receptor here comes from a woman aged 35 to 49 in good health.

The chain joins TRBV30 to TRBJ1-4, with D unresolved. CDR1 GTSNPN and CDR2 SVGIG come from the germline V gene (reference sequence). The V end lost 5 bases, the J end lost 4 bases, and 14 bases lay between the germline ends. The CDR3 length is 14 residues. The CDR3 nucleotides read TGTGCCTGGGGGCCTGGAGGAATTAATGAAAAACTGTTTTTT. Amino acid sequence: CAWGPGGINEKLFF.

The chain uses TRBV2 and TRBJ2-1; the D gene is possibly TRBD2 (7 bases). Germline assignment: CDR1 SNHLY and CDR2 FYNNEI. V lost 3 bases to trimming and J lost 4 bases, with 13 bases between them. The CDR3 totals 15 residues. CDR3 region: CASSEGGPSYNEQFF. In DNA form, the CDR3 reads TGTGCCAGCAGTGAGGGGGGGCCCAGTTACAATGAGCAGTTCTTC.

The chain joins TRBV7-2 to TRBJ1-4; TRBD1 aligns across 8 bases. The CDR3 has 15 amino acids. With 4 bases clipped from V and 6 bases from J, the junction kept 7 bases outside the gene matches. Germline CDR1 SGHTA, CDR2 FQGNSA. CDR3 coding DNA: TGTGCCAGCAGCTCCAGGGGGCGCTGGGATGAAAAACTGTTTTTT. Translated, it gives CASSSRGRWDEKLFF. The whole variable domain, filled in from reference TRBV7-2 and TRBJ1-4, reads GAGVSQSPSNKVTEKGKDVELRCDPISGHTALYWYRQSLGQGLEFLIYFQGNSAPDKSGLPSDRFSAERTGGSVSTLTIQRTQQEDSAVYLCASSSRGRWDEKLFFGSGTQLSVL.

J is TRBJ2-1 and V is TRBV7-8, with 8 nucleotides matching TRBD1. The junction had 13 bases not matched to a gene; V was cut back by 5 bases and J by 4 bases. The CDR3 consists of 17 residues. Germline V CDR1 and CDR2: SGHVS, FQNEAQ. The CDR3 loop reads CASSLTRQGPRYNEQFF. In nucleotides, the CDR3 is TGTGCCAGCAGCCTAACTCGACAGGGGCCCAGGTACAATGAGCAGTTCTTC.

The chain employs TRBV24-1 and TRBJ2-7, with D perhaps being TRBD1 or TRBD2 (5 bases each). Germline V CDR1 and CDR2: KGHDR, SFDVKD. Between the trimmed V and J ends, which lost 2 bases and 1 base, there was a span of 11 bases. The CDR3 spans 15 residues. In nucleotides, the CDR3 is TGTGCCACCAGTGATTCCGGGACGGCTTCCTACGAGCAGTACTTC. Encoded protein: CATSDSGTASYEQYF.

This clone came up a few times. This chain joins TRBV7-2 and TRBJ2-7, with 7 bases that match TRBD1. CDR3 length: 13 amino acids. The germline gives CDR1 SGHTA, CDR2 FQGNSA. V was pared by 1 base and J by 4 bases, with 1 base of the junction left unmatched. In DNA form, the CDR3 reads TGTGCCAGCAGCTTAGGCAGGGGGTACGAGCAGTACTTC. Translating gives CASSLGRGYEQYF.

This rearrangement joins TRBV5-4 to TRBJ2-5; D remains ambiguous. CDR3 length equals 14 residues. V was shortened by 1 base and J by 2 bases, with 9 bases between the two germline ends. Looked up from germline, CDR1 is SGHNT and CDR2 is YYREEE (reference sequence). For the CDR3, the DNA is TGTGCCAGCAGCTTGAAGTTAGTACAAGAGACCCAGTACTTC. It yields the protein CASSLKLVQETQYF.

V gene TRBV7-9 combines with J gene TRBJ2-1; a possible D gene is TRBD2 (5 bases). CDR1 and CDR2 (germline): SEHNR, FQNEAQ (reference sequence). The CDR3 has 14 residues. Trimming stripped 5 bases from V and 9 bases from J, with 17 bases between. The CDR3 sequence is CASSSAGQSGEQFF. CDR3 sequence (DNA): TGTGCCAGCAGCAGCGCGGGCCAAAGCGGTGAGCAGTTCTTC.

This chain's CDR3 is CASSHRQGAFQPQHF. DNA of the CDR3: TGCGCCAGCAGCCACCGACAGGGGGCGTTTCAGCCCCAGCATTTT. The chain carries TRBV4-1 and TRBJ1-5; 10 bases match TRBD1. V lost 3 bases, J lost 6 bases, and 5 bases stayed unmatched. CDR3 length: 15 amino acids. Germline loops: CDR1 MGHRA, CDR2 YSYEKL.

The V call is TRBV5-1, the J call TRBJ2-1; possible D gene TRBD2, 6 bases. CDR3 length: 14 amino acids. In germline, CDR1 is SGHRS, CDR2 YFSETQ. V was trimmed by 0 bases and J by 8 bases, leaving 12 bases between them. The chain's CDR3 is CASSLVAGSDEQFF. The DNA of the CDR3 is TGCGCCAGCAGCTTGGTGGCGGGATCGGATGAGCAGTTCTTC.

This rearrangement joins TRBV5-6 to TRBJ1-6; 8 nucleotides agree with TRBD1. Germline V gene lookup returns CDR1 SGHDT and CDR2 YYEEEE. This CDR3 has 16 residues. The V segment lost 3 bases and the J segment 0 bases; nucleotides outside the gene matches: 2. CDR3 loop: CASSSTGGSYNSPLHF. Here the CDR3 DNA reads TGTGCCAGCAGCTCCACAGGGGGCTCCTATAATTCACCCCTCCACTTT.

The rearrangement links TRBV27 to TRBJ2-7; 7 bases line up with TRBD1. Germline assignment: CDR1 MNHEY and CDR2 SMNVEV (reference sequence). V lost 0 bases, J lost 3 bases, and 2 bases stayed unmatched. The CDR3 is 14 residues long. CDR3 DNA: TGTGCCAGCAGTTTATCTAGACAGGGCTACGAGCAGTACTTC. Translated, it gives CASSLSRQGYEQYF.

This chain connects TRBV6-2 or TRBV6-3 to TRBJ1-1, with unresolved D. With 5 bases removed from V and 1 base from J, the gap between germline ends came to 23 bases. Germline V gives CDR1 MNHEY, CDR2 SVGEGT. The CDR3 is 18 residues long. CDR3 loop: CASSAPQARGEPNTEAFF. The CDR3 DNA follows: TGTGCCAGCAGTGCGCCCCAAGCCCGCGGGGAGCCGAACACTGAAGCTTTCTTT.

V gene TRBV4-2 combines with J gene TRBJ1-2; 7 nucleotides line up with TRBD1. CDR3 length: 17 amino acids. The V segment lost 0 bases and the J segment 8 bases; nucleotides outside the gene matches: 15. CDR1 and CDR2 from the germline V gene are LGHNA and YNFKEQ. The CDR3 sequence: CASSQDGGGYRGQGYTF. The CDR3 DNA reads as TGTGCCAGCAGCCAAGACGGGGGGGGATACAGGGGACAAGGCTACACCTTC.

In nucleotides, the CDR3 is TGTGCCTGGAGTAGGGGCCGCCGAGGAGATACGCAGTATTTT. This codes for CAWSRGRRGDTQYF. J is TRBJ2-3 and V is TRBV30, with TRBD1 as a possible D gene (5 bases). The CDR3 has 14 residues. CDR1 is GTSNPN and CDR2 is SVGIG in the germline V gene (reference sequence). The V end was cut by 2 bases, the J end by 5 bases, with 14 bases between.

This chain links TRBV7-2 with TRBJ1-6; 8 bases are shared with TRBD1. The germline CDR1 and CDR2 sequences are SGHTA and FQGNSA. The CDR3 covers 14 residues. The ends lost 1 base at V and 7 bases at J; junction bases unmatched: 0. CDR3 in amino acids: CASSLGTGNSPLHF. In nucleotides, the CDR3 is TGTGCCAGCAGCTTAGGGACAGGGAATTCACCCCTCCACTTT.

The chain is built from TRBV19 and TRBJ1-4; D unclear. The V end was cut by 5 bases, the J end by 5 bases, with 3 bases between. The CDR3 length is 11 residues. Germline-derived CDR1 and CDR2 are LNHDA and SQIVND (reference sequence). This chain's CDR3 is CASSRNEKLFF. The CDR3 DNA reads TGTGCCAGTAGTCGCAATGAAAAACTGTTTTTT.

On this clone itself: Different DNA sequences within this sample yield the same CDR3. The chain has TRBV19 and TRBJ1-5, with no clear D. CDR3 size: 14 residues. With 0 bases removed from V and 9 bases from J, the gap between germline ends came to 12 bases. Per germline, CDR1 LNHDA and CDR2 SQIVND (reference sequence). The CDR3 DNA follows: TGTGCCAGTAGTATAGAGCCCGGGCGGGGGCCCCAGCATTTT. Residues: CASSIEPGRGPQHF.

The CDR3 DNA is TGTGCCAGCAGTTCCGCAGGGAACTATGGCTACACCTTC. This gives the protein CASSSAGNYGYTF. The chain recombines TRBV27 with TRBJ1-2; weak D call: TRBD1 (5 bases). V dropped 4 bases and J dropped 2 bases, with 8 bases sitting between them. Germline lookup yields CDR1 MNHEY and CDR2 SMNVEV (reference sequence). CDR3 length: 13 amino acids.

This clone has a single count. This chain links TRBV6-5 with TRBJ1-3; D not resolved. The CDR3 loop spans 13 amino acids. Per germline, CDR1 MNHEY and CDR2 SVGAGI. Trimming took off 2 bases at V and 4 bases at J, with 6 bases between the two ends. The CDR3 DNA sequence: TGTGCCAGCAGTTACCGATCGGGAAACACCATATATTTT. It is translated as CASSYRSGNTIYF.

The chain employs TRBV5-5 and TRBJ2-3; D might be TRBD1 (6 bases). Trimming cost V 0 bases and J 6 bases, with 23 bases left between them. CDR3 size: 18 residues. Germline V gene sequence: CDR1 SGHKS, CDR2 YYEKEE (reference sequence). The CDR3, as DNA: TGTGCCAGCAGCTTGGACTATCGAGGGCATCAGGGGATTGATACGCAGTATTTT. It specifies CASSLDYRGHQGIDTQYF.

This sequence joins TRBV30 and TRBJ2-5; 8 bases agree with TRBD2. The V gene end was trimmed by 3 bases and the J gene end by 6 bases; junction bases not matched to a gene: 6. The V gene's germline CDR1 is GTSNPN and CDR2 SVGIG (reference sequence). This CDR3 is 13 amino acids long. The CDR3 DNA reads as TGTGCCTGGAGGGATAGCGGGGTGAAGACCCAGTACTTC. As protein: CAWRDSGVKTQYF.

CDR3 DNA: TGTGCCATCAGGGAGACAGGGATGAACACTGAAGCTTTCTTT. It encodes CAIRETGMNTEAFF. The chain couples TRBV10-3 to TRBJ1-1; 7 bases are a match to TRBD1. The CDR3 sequence is 14 residues long. Losses at the gene ends were 6 bases for V and 0 bases for J; bases not matched to a gene: 4. The germline V gene encodes CDR1 ENHRY and CDR2 SYGVKD.

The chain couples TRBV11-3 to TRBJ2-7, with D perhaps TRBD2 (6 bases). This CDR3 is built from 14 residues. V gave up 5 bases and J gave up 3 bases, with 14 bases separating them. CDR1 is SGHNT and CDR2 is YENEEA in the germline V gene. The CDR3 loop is CASSDAGLLYEQYF. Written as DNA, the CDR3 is TGTGCCAGCAGCGATGCGGGACTCCTCTACGAGCAGTACTTC. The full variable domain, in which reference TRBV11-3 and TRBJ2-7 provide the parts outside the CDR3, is EAGVVQSPRYKIIEKKQPVAFWCNPISGHNTLYWYLQNLGQGPELLIRYENEEAVDDSQLPKDRFSAERLKGVDSTLKIQPAELGDSAVYLCASSDAGLLYEQYFGPGTRLTVT.

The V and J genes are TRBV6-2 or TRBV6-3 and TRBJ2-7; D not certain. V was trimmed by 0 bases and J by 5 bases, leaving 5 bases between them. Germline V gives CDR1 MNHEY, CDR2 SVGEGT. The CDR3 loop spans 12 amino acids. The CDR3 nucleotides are TGTGCCAGCAGTTACTCAGTGGACGAGCAGTACTTC. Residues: CASSYSVDEQYF.

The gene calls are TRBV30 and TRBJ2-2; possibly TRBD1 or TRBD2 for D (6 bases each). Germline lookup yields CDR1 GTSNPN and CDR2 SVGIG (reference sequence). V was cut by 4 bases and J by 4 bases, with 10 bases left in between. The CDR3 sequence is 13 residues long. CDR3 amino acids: CAWNREVTGELFF. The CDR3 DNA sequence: TGTGCCTGGAACAGGGAGGTCACCGGGGAGCTGTTTTTT.

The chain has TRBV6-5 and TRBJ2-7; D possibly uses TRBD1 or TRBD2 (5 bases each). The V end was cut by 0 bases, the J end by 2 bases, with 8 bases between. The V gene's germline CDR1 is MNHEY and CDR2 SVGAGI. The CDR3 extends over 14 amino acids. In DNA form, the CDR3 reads TGTGCCAGCAGTTACTCAGGGGAGACCTACGAGCAGTACTTC. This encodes CASSYSGETYEQYF.

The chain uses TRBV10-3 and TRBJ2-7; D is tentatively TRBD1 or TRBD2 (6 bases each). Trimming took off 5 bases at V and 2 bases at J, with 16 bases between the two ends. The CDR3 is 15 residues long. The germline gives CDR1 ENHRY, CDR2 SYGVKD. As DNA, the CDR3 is TGTGCCATCAGTCCCTCGGGGGCGCTGACCTACGAGCAGTACTTC. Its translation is CAISPSGALTYEQYF.

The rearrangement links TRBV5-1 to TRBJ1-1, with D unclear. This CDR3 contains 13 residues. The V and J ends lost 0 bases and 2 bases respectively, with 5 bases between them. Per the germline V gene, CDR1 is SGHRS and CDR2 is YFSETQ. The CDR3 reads CASSLAPNTEAFF. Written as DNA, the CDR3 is TGCGCCAGCAGCTTGGCTCCTAACACTGAAGCTTTCTTT. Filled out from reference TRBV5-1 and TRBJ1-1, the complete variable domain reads KAGVTQTPRYLIKTRGQQVTLSCSPISGHRSVSWYQQTPGQGLQFLFEYFSETQRNKGNFPGRFSGRQFSNSRSEMNVSTLELGDSALYLCASSLAPNTEAFFGQGTRLTVV.

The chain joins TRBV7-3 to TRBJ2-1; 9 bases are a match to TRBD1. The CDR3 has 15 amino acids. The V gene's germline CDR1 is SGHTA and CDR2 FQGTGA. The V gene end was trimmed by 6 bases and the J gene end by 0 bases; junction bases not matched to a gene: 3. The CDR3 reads CASSRDRASYNEQFF. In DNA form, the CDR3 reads TGTGCCAGCAGTCGGGACAGGGCCTCCTACAATGAGCAGTTCTTC.